This T cell receptor beta chain was found in a study of technical replicates of blood from several donors. With 6 bases clipped from V and 1 base from J, the junction kept 11 bases outside the gene matches. The CDR3 contains 16 residues. The germline gives CDR1 MDHEN, CDR2 SYDVKM. The repertoire was sequenced with immunoSEQ multiplex PCR; TCRdb's copy has only in-frame clones and lacks some. The table lists about 70,000 clones, approximately 96% of them singletons. V gene TRBV28 combines with J gene TRBJ1-1; 7 bases map to TRBD1. Sequenced sample: T cells isolated from PBMCs. The clonotype comes from a human donor in good health. CDR3 in amino acids: CASSRTMGQPNTEAFF. The DNA of the CDR3 is TGTGCCAGCAGCCGAACAATGGGACAGCCGAACACTGAAGCTTTCTTT.